The present TCR beta chain was sequenced within a study of blood T cell repertoires in COVID-19. About the study: Both acute and convalescent COVID-19 samples were obtained from the United States, Italy and Spain.

Germline CDR1 is SNHLY and CDR2 is FYNNEI. The CDR3 consists of 16 residues. J lost 5 bases, V lost 5 bases, and 7 bases had no gene match. Points on this clone: Other nucleotide sequences from this sample produce the same CDR3.

Authors' analysis steps: The authors estimated nucleated cell counts from reference gene primer amplification. This table comes from immunoSEQ multiplex PCR, and its TCRdb copy is limited to in-frame clones, with some not included. That table is the source of V, J and clone size, and D and trimming were worked out from the DNA. The table records hundreds of thousands of clones, 85% to 90% of them present only once. Sequencing input: peripheral blood. The J gene is TRBJ2-5, the V gene TRBV2, with 14 bases identical to TRBD2. The clonotype comes from a woman aged 25 to 39 with acute or convalescent COVID-19. CDR3: CASSSRLAGGQETQYF. CDR3 nucleotide sequence: TGTGCCAGCAGTTCCCGACTAGCGGGGGGGCAGGAGACCCAGTACTTC. Full variable domain (rest looked up from reference TRBV2 and TRBJ2-5): EPEVTQTPSHQVTQMGQEVILRCVPISNHLYFYWYRQILGQKVEFLVSFYNNEISEKSEIFDDQFSVERPDGSNFTLKIRSTKLEDSAMYFCASSSRLAGGQETQYFGPGTRLLVL.